This T cell receptor beta chain is drawn from a study of tissue T cells after allogeneic stem cell transplantation. Study-wide points: In patients and mice, blood and spleen missed much of tissue repertoire.

In its sample, this clone is medium-sized. Its matching antigen is unknown. Mouse gene names and germline throughout. The read comes to an end 1 residue before the CDR3 does, leaving the germline J gene to fill in the end. This sample's time point: mouse harvest day 14 after allogeneic transplant. The graft held 10^6 splenic CD5+ T cells and 10^7 T-cell-depleted bone marrow cells. This mouse GVHD model was MHC-mismatched B6 to BALB/c, profiled day 7 or 14. Survey-depth TCRbeta CDR3 sequencing reported V/J genes and productive frequencies. Sequencing used immunoSEQ multiplex PCR; TCRdb keeps in-frame clones, though not all of them. The sample contains more than 6,000 clones, over 30% of which appear only once. V dropped 2 bases and J dropped 4 bases, with 12 bases sitting between them. Germline assignment: CDR1 KGHPV and CDR2 FQNQEV (reference sequence). This CDR3 is built from 15 residues.

The specimen was skin. The TCR sequence derives from a female BALB/c mouse given C57BL/6 T cells with graft-versus-host disease after an allogeneic hematopoietic cell transplant. The chain combines TRBV26 with TRBJ1-3; possibly TRBD1 for D (6 bases). The chain's CDR3 is CASSLRGALGNTLYF. The CDR3 DNA, read in part, is TGTGCCAGCAGTCTGAGGGGGGCGCTGGGAAATACGCTCTAT.